The 27 T cell receptor beta chains presented below share a single source sample, sequenced in a study of blood T cell repertoires in COVID-19. Sequenced by immunoSEQ multiplex PCR; TCRdb stores in-frame clones only, minus some. The sample shows 65,000 to 85,000 clones, approximately 89% of them seen only once. The sequenced material came from peripheral blood. The receptors stem from a human donor in a cohort sampled during active COVID-19.

This chain links TRBV15 with TRBJ1-2; TRBD1 is a possible D gene (5 bases). The V gene lost 0 bases and the J gene lost 2 bases, with 7 bases spanning the gap. This CDR3 comprises 14 residues. The germline V gene encodes CDR1 LNHNV and CDR2 YYDKDF (reference sequence). CDR3 nucleotides: TGTGCCACCAGCAGAGACCAGGGAAACTATGGCTACACCTTC. Translation gives CATSRDQGNYGYTF.

The CDR3 loop reads CASSELREDSPLHF. The CDR3 DNA reads TGTGCCAGCAGTGAACTCAGGGAGGATTCACCCCTCCACTTT. The chain joins TRBV28 to TRBJ1-6; the D gene is possibly TRBD1 (5 bases). This CDR3 has 14 residues. V gave up 5 bases and J gave up 8 bases, with 13 bases separating them. CDR1 and CDR2 from the germline V gene are MDHEN and SYDVKM.

The V call is TRBV30, the J call TRBJ2-6; 11 nucleotides line up with TRBD1. Germline CDR1 and CDR2: GTSNPN and SVGIG (reference sequence). V lost 3 bases, J lost 4 bases, and 8 bases stayed unmatched. The CDR3 spans 17 residues. The CDR3 is CAWSEGQGAWGANVLTF. CDR3 bases: TGTGCCTGGAGCGAAGGACAGGGGGCTTGGGGGGCCAACGTCCTGACTTTC.

CDR3 sequence reads: CAARQGANYGYTF. The CDR3, as DNA: TGTGCCGCCCGACAGGGGGCTAACTATGGCTACACCTTC. The rearrangement joins TRBV6-6 to TRBJ1-2; 9 bases are a match to TRBD1. The germline V gene has CDR1 MNHNY and CDR2 SVGAGI (reference sequence). Trimming removed 11 bases from V and 0 bases from J; junction bases left unmatched: 4. This CDR3 is 13 amino acids long.

The chain combines TRBV13 with TRBJ2-7; D possibly corresponds to TRBD2 (6 bases). CDR3 length equals 15 residues. CDR1 and CDR2 from the germline V gene are PRHDT and FYEKMQ (reference sequence). Trimming removed 1 base at V and 5 bases at J, with 15 bases between. In DNA, the CDR3 is TGTGCCAGCAGCTTAGAGCCCGGGAGTGCGAACGAGCAGTACTTC. Protein: CASSLEPGSANEQYF.

The J gene is TRBJ1-2, the V gene TRBV11-2; 7 nucleotides agree with TRBD1. The germline gives CDR1 SGHAT, CDR2 FQNNGV. The CDR3 length is 13 residues. The V segment lost 1 base and the J segment 7 bases; nucleotides outside the gene matches: 3. The CDR3 DNA reads TGTGCCAGCAGCTTAGCACAGGGGTTTGGCTACACCTTC. Translated, it gives CASSLAQGFGYTF.

The genes are TRBV14 and TRBJ1-1; TRBD1 might be the D (5 bases). The ends were cut back, 0 bases at V and 11 bases at J, with 13 bases in the middle. This CDR3 comprises 13 residues. Germline loops: CDR1 SGHDN, CDR2 FVKESK. CDR3 protein: CASSQEAGRRAFF. The CDR3, as DNA: TGTGCCAGCAGCCAAGAGGCGGGGCGCAGGGCTTTCTTT.

The J gene is TRBJ1-2, the V gene TRBV19, with 7 nucleotides matching TRBD1. This CDR3 region has 16 residues. Germline V gene lookup returns CDR1 LNHDA and CDR2 SQIVND (reference sequence). Trimming at V came to 7 bases and at J to 3 bases, leaving 14 bases not matched to a gene. The CDR3 is CASTPGDSQQDYGYTF. DNA of the CDR3: TGTGCCAGTACCCCGGGGGACAGCCAGCAGGACTATGGCTACACCTTC.

The V and J genes are TRBV5-1 and TRBJ1-1; 7 bases align to TRBD1. V lost 5 bases, J lost 2 bases, and 15 bases stayed unmatched. Germline V gene sequence: CDR1 SGHRS, CDR2 YFSETQ. The CDR3 has 17 residues. The CDR3 is CASRDAGSGTANTEAFF. DNA of the CDR3: TGCGCCAGCAGAGACGCTGGTTCCGGGACAGCCAACACTGAAGCTTTCTTT.

This clone has just one count. This chain uses TRBV27 with TRBJ2-1; 7 bases match TRBD2. The V gene end was trimmed by 1 base and the J gene end by 6 bases; junction bases not matched to a gene: 15. Germline V gene lookup returns CDR1 MNHEY and CDR2 SMNVEV (reference sequence). This CDR3 contains 18 residues. Here the CDR3 reads CASSLFSSGRWVGNEQFF. Here the CDR3 DNA reads TGTGCCAGCAGTTTATTTTCTAGCGGTAGATGGGTTGGCAATGAGCAGTTCTTC.

The J gene is TRBJ1-3, the V gene TRBV11-2; D not resolved. The CDR3 sequence is 15 residues long. CDR1 is SGHAT and CDR2 is FQNNGV in the germline V gene. V lost 5 bases, J lost 4 bases, and 15 bases lay in between. The CDR3 here is CASSHIRSGGNTIYF. The DNA for the CDR3 is TGTGCCAGCAGCCACATCAGGTCAGGCGGAAACACCATATATTTT.

V gene TRBV28 combines with J gene TRBJ2-7, with D possibly being TRBD1 (6 bases). V lost 6 bases and J lost 4, with 10 bases in between. Germline CDR1 reads MDHEN; CDR2 reads SYDVKM. This CDR3 is built from 12 residues. The CDR3 DNA is TGTGCCAGCAGACCCGGACAGTACGAGCAGTACTTC. This gives the protein CASRPGQYEQYF.

In nucleotides, the CDR3 is TGCGCCAGCACTCCAGAGCAACTAGCGGGGAAACCGTTCTTC. It translates to CASTPEQLAGKPFF. This chain uses TRBV5-1 with TRBJ2-1; the match to TRBD2 covers 10 bases. V lost 6 bases and J lost 15; bases outside the gene matches: 15. CDR3 size: 14 residues. The V gene's germline CDR1 is SGHRS and CDR2 YFSETQ.

This clone was found once. J is TRBJ2-1 and V is TRBV2; D gene unclear. V lost 5 bases, J lost 7 bases, and 9 bases lay in between. This CDR3 is 12 amino acids long. Germline lookup yields CDR1 SNHLY and CDR2 FYNNEI. The CDR3 loop is CASSLSVNEQFF. In DNA, the CDR3 is TGTGCCAGCAGTTTAAGCGTAAATGAGCAGTTCTTC.

The CDR3 bases are TGTGCCAGTAGTGGGCTAGCGGGGACGGGAGATACGCAGTATTTT. This encodes CASSGLAGTGDTQYF. The gene calls are TRBV19 and TRBJ2-3; 9 bases are a match to TRBD2. V dropped 5 bases and J dropped 5; count of bases not matched to a gene: 8. This CDR3 comprises 15 residues. The germline gives CDR1 LNHDA, CDR2 SQIVND (reference sequence).

This chain joins TRBV18 and TRBJ1-4; the match to TRBD1 covers 7 bases. The CDR3 runs to 14 residues. Germline V lookup: CDR1 KGHSH, CDR2 LQKENI. V was pared by 3 bases and J by 4 bases, with 2 bases of the junction left unmatched. The CDR3 DNA reads TGTGCCAGCTCACCGCGGGACAGTAATGAAAAACTGTTTTTT. This sequence encodes CASSPRDSNEKLFF.

This clone has just one count. V gene TRBV6-1 combines with J gene TRBJ1-3, with D perhaps matching TRBD1 (5 bases). Per germline, CDR1 MNHNS and CDR2 SASEGT. The CDR3 is 15 amino acids. V was clipped by 2 bases and J by 8 bases, with 16 bases between them. This chain's CDR3 is CASSEHVGPGDTIYF. CDR3 in DNA: TGTGCCAGCAGTGAACACGTGGGGCCCGGTGACACCATATATTTT.

The rearrangement uses TRBV19 and TRBJ2-7, with 10 bases lining up with TRBD2. This CDR3 region has 16 residues. V trimming: 4 bases; J trimming: 3 bases; junction bases outside the gene matches: 9. CDR1 is LNHDA and CDR2 is SQIVND in the germline V gene (reference sequence). This CDR3 reads CASSTYPSGGFYEQYF. Here the CDR3 DNA reads TGTGCCAGTAGTACCTACCCTAGCGGGGGCTTCTACGAGCAGTACTTC.

A single count supports this clone. The V and J genes are TRBV11-2 and TRBJ1-2; D is undetermined. Trimming took 3 bases from V and 1 from J, leaving 9 bases between them. The CDR3 extends over 14 amino acids. Germline CDR1 SGHAT, CDR2 FQNNGV. The CDR3 protein is CASSFHGSNYGYTF. The CDR3 coding sequence is TGTGCCAGCAGCTTCCATGGCAGTAACTATGGCTACACCTTC.

The chain recombines TRBV2 with TRBJ1-2, with TRBD1 as a possible D gene (6 bases). The germline CDR1 and CDR2 sequences are SNHLY and FYNNEI. CDR3 length equals 14 residues. Trimming removed 3 bases at V and 8 bases at J, with 16 bases between. The CDR3, as DNA: TGTGCCAGCAGTGAGTTCGCAGGGGTAGACGGCTACACCTTC. It codes for CASSEFAGVDGYTF.

This chain links TRBV12-3 or TRBV12-4 with TRBJ2-3, with D maybe TRBD2 (6 bases). The CDR3 runs to 13 residues. V dropped 3 bases and J dropped 6 bases, with 10 bases sitting between them. CDR3 in amino acids: CASSFLASDTQYF. In DNA, the CDR3 is TGTGCCAGCAGTTTTCTAGCGTCGGATACGCAGTATTTT.

This clone was detected once. The J gene is TRBJ1-1, the V gene TRBV7-6; unclear D gene. Between the trimmed V and J ends, which lost 5 bases and 0 bases, there was a span of 10 bases. Germline CDR1 and CDR2: SGHVS and FNYEAQ. This CDR3 has 14 amino acids. The DNA of the CDR3 is TGTGCCAGCAGCCCGCAGAACATGAACACTGAAGCTTTCTTT. Translated: CASSPQNMNTEAFF.

The rearrangement joins TRBV3-1 (or the pseudogene TRBV3-2) to TRBJ2-5; 8 positions agree with TRBD1. The germline V gene encodes CDR1 LGHDT and CDR2 YNNKEL (reference sequence). The CDR3 covers 15 residues. After removal of 4 bases from V and 1 base from J, the junction contained 5 bases not matched to a gene. The CDR3 nucleotides are TGTGCCAGCAGCCGCTGGGGACAGGCCCAAGAGACCCAGTACTTC. Residues: CASSRWGQAQETQYF.

This chain links TRBV30 with TRBJ2-2; D not resolved. Germline V gene data show CDR1 as GTSNPN and CDR2 as SVGIG (reference sequence). V was pared by 0 bases and J by 3 bases, with 8 bases between. This CDR3 comprises 14 residues. Here the CDR3 DNA reads TGTGCCTGGAGTGTACACCTAGACACCGGGGAGCTGTTTTTT. This translates into CAWSVHLDTGELFF.

The chain is built from TRBV28 and TRBJ1-2, with TRBD1 matching 10 bases. V dropped 8 bases and J dropped 7; count of bases not matched to a gene: 13. Looked up from germline, CDR1 is MDHEN and CDR2 is SYDVKM. This CDR3 is built from 15 residues. The DNA for the CDR3 is TGTGCCAGCGGCAGCACCGGGACAGGGGTTGGTGGCTACACCTTC. Translated: CASGSTGTGVGGYTF.

This chain joins TRBV18 and TRBJ1-1; D is possibly TRBD1 (6 bases). The germline V and J ends were trimmed by 6 bases and 4 bases, with 12 bases remaining between them. The CDR3 spans 13 residues. From germline, CDR1 is KGHSH and CDR2 LQKENI. The CDR3 nucleotides are TGTGCCAGCTCCCCAGGGGCGGTCACTGAAGCTTTCTTT. Translating gives CASSPGAVTEAFF.

The rearrangement joins TRBV7-2 to TRBJ2-1, with D uncertain. Germline CDR1 and CDR2: SGHTA and FQGNSA. V was shortened by 11 bases and J by 6 bases, with 20 bases between the two germline ends. The CDR3 runs to 14 residues. Here the CDR3 reads CASRGVLPTNEQFF. The CDR3 DNA is TGTGCCTCCCGCGGAGTTCTGCCTACCAATGAGCAGTTCTTC.